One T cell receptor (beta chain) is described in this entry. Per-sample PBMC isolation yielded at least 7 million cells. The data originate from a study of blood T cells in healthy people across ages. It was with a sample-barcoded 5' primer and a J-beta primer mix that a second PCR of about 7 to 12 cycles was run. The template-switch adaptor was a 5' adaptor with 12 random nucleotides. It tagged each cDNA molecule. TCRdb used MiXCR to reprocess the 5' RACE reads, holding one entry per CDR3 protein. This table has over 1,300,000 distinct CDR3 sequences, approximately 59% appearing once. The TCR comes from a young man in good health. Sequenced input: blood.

CDR3 sequence reads: CATPTGNGNTGELFF. The CDR3 coding sequence is TGTGCCACCCCGACGGGAAACGGAAACACCGGGGAGCTGTTTTTT. The rearrangement joins TRBV10-3 to TRBJ2-2, with D possibly matching TRBD2 (5 bases). Germline V gene sequence: CDR1 ENHRY, CDR2 SYGVKD. This CDR3 comprises 15 residues. Trimming removed 10 bases from V and 2 bases from J, with 17 bases in between.